This T cell receptor beta chain was sequenced during a study of blood T cell repertoires in COVID-19. TCRdb keeps only in-frame clones here, not all; method: immunoSEQ multiplex PCR. The sample carries approximately 140,000 clones, over 80% recorded once. The CDR3 is 14 amino acids. The germline CDR1 and CDR2 sequences are LNHDA and SQIVND (reference sequence). The V gene lost 7 bases and the J gene lost 9 bases, with 19 bases spanning the gap. This receptor was identified in a middle-aged man with active or convalescent COVID-19. Sequenced input: peripheral blood. The chain employs TRBV19 and TRBJ1-5; D is perhaps TRBD1 (5 bases). CDR3 in amino acids: CASTHGEGLWPQHF. As DNA, the CDR3 is TGTGCCAGTACCCATGGGGAGGGACTATGGCCCCAGCATTTT.